This T cell receptor (beta chain) was documented in a study of blood T cell repertoires in COVID-19. Turning to the study itself: COVID-19 samples from acute and convalescent phases originated in the United States, Italy and Spain. The analysed material was cDNA or gDNA that came from T cells, B-cell-depleted T cells, or PBMCs.

The cohort comprised adults aged roughly 18 to 95 years residing in around 25 US areas. The CDR3 totals 15 residues. The V gene's germline CDR1 is SGHTA and CDR2 FQGNSA. The V and J ends lost 5 bases and 7 bases, in that order; junction bases with no gene match: 13. In the study's own analysis: Amplified reference gene primers provided the basis for estimating nucleated cell counts. This table comes from immunoSEQ multiplex PCR, and its TCRdb copy is limited to in-frame clones, with some not included. V and J calls and clone size follow that table, whereas D and trimming were derived from the DNA. The sample carries approximately 210,000 clones, 70% to 85% recorded once.

The sequence derives from a woman in her sixties who had recovered from COVID-19. Sequences were obtained from PBMCs or T cells enriched from blood (not recorded which). This chain joins TRBV7-2 and TRBJ1-1; TRBD1 matches at 7 bases. The CDR3 DNA is TGTGCCAGCAGCCCTATGGGACAGCCTGTTGGTGAAGCTTTCTTT. Translating it yields CASSPMGQPVGEAFF.